This TCR beta chain was found in a study of control samples from healthy donors and cancer patients. Only in-frame clones appear in the TCRdb table, and some are missing; sequencing was by immunoSEQ multiplex PCR. The table lists roughly 95,000 clones, about 91% of them singletons. CDR1 and CDR2 (germline): ENHRY, SYGVKD. The J segment lost 2 bases and the V segment lost 2 bases, leaving 1 base of the junction unmatched. This CDR3 is built from 15 residues. Sequencing was carried out using blood. The chain recombines TRBV10-3 with TRBJ2-7, with 12 bases lining up with TRBD2. The TCR sequence derives from a man younger than 40 in good health. CDR3 sequence: CAISEGLAGTYEQYF. Written as DNA, the CDR3 is TGTGCCATCAGTGAGGGACTAGCGGGGACCTACGAGCAGTACTTC.